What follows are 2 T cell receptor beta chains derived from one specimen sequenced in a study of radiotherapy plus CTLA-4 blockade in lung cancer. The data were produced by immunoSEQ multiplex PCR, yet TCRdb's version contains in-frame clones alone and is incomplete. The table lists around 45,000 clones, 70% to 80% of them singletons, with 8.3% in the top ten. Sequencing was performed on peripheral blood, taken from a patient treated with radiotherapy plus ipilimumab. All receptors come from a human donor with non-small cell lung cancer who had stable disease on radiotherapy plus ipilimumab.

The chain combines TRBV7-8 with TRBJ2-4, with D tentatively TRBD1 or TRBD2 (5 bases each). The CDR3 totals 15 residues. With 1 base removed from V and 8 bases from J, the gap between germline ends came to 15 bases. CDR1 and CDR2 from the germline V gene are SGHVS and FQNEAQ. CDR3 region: CASSLVGQGEDIQYF. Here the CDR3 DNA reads TGTGCCAGCAGCTTAGTGGGGCAGGGAGAGGACATTCAGTACTTC.

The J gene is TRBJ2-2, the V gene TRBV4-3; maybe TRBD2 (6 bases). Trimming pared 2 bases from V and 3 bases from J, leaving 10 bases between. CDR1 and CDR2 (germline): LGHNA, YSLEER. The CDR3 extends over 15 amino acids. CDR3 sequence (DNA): TGCGCCAGCAGCCAAAAGACTAGAGACACCGGGGAGCTGTTTTTT. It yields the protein CASSQKTRDTGELFF.